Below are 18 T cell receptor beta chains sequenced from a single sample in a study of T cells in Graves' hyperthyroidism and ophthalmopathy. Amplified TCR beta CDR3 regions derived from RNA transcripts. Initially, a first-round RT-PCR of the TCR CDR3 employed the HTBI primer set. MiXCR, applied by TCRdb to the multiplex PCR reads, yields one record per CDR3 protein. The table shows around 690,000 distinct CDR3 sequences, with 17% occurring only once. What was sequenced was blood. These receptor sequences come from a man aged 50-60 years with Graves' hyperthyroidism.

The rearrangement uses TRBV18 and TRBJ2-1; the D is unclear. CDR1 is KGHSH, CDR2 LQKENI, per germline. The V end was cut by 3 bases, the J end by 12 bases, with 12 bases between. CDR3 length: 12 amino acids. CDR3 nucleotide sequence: TGTGCCAGCTCACCGCCCTTTGTTGGGCAGTTCTTC. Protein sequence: CASSPPFVGQFF.

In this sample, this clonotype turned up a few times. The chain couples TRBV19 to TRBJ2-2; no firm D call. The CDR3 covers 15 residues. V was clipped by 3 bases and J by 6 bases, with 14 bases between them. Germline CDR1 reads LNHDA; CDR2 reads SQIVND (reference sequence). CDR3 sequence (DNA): TGTGCCAGTAGTATTTTAGGCTCGGCCGCCGGGGAGCTGTTTTTT. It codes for CASSILGSAAGELFF.

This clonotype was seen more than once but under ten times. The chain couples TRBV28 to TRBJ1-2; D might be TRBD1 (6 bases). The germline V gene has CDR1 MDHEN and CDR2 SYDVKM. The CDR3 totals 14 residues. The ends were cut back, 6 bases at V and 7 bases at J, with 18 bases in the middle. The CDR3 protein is CASSNAGGASGYTF. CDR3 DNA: TGTGCCAGCAGCAACGCGGGGGGCGCGAGTGGCTACACCTTC.

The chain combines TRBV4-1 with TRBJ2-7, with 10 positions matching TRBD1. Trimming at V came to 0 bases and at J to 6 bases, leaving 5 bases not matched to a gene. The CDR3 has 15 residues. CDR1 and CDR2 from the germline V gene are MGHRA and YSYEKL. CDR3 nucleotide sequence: TGCGCCAGCAGCCAAGAAGGGACAGGGGTCGGCGAGCAGTACTTC. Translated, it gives CASSQEGTGVGEQYF.

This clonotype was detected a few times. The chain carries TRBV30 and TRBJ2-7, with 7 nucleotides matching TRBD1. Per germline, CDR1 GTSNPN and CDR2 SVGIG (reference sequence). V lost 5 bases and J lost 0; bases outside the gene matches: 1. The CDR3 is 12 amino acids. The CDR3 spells CAWGDSSYEQYF. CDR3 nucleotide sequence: TGTGCCTGGGGGGACAGCTCCTACGAGCAGTACTTC.

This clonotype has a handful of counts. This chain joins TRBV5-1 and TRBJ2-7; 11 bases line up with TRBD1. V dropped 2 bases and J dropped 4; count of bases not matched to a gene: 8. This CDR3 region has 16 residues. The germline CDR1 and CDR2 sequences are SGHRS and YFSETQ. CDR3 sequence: CASSFITGTGGYEQYF. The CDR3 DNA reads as TGCGCCAGCAGCTTTATTACCGGGACAGGGGGGTACGAGCAGTACTTC.

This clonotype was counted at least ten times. The CDR3, as DNA: TGTGCCAGCAGCTTAGTAAAGGGACTAGAGAACACCGGGGAGCTGTTTTTT. Translating gives CASSLVKGLENTGELFF. The chain has TRBV7-2 and TRBJ2-2; TRBD2 matches at 8 bases. The CDR3 covers 17 residues. Germline V gives CDR1 SGHTA, CDR2 FQGNSA. The V gene end was trimmed by 1 base and the J gene end by 1 base; junction bases not matched to a gene: 5.

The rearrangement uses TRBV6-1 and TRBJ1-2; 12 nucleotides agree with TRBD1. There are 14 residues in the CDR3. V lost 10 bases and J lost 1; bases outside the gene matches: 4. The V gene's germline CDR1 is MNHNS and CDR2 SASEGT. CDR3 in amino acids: CATGQGANNYGYTF. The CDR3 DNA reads TGTGCCACGGGACAGGGGGCGAATAACTATGGCTACACCTTC.

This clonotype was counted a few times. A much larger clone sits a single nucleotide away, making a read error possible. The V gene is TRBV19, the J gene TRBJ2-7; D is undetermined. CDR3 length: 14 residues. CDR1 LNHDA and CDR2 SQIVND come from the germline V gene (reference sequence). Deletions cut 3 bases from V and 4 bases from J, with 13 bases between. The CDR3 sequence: CASSIGRRAYEQYF. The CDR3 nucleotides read TGTGCCAGTAGTATTGGAAGGAGAGCGTACGAGCAGTACTTC.

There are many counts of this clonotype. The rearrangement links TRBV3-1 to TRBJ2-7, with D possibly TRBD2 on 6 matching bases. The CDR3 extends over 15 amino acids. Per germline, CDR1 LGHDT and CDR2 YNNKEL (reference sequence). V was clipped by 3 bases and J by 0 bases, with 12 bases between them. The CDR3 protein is CASSQKGTLSYEQYF. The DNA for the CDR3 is TGTGCCAGCAGCCAGAAGGGGACTCTCTCCTACGAGCAGTACTTC.

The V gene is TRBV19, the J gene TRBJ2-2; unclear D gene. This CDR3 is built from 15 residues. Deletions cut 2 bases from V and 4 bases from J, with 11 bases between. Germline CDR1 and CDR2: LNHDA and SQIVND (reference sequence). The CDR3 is CASSISSLSTGELFF. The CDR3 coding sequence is TGTGCCAGTAGTATAAGTAGTCTTTCCACCGGGGAGCTGTTTTTT.

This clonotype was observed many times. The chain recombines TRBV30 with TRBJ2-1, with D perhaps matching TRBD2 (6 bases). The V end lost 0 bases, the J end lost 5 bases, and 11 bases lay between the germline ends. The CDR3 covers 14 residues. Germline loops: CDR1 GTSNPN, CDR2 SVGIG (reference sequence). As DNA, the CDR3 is TGTGCCTGGAGTGTACCGTGGGAGGACAATGAGCAGTTCTTC. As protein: CAWSVPWEDNEQFF. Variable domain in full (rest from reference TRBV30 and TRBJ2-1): SQTIHQWPATLVQPVGSPLSLECTVEGTSNPNLYWYRQAAGRGLQLLFYSVGIGQISSEVPQNLSASRPQDRQFILSSKKLLLSDSGFYLCAWSVPWEDNEQFFGPGTRLTVL.

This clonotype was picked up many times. This chain's CDR3 is CASSTDRLTRNTIYF. The DNA of the CDR3 is TGTGCCAGCAGCACGGACAGGCTGACGAGAAACACCATATATTTT. The chain employs TRBV6-2 or TRBV6-3 and TRBJ1-3, with TRBD1 matching 7 bases. V shed 6 bases and J 5 bases; nucleotides not matched to a gene: 10. The germline V gene encodes CDR1 MNHEY and CDR2 SVGEGT. The CDR3 is made up of 15 amino acids.

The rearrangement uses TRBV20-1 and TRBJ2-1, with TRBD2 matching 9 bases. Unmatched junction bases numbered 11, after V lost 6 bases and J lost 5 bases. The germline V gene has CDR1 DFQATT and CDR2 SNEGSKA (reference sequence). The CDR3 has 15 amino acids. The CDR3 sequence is CSALSLLAGNNEQFF. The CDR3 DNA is TGCAGTGCCCTCTCCCTACTAGCGGGTAACAATGAGCAGTTCTTC.

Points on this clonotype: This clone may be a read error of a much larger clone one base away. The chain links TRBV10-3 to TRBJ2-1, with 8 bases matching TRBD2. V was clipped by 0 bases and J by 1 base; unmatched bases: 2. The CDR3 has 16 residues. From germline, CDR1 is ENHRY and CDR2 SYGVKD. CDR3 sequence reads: CAISESGGRSYNEQFF. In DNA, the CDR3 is TGTGCCATCAGTGAGTCGGGCGGGAGGTCCTACAATGAGCAGTTCTTC.

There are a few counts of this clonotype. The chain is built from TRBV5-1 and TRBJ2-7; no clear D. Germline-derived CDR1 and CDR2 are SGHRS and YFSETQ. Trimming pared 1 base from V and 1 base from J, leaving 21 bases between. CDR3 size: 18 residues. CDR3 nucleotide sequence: TGCGCCAGCAGCTTGAAGTGGGTGACTCCCGACTTTTCCTACGAGCAGTACTTC. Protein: CASSLKWVTPDFSYEQYF.

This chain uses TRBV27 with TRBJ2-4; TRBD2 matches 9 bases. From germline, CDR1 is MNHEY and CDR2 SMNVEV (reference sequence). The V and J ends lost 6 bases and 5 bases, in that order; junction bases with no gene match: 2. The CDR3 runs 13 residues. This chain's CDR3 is CASRRTSENIQYF. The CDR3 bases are TGTGCCAGCAGACGGACTAGCGAAAACATTCAGTACTTC.

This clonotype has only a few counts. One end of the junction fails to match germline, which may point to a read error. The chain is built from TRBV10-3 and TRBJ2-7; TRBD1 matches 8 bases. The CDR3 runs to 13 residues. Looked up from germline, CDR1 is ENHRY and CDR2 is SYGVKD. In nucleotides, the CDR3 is TGTGTCATCAGTCCGGACAGGGCGGGCGAGCAGTACTTC. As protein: CVISPDRAGEQYF.